The source of this TCR beta chain is a study of T cells in Graves' hyperthyroidism and ophthalmopathy. Turning to the study itself: Before any treatment, at initial diagnosis, peripheral blood was collected.

From RNA transcripts, TCR beta CDR3 regions were amplified. The HTBI set primed first-round TCR CDR3 RT-PCR. TCRdb reprocessed the multiplex PCR reads with MiXCR, giving one entry per CDR3 protein. The table has 500,000 to 800,000 distinct CDR3 sequences, around 15% seen once. PBMCs came from 7.5 to 10 ml fresh peripheral blood. The sample holds a few counts of this clonotype. What it binds is unknown. The V end lost 2 bases, the J end lost 6 bases, and 13 bases lay between the germline ends. The CDR3 contains 15 residues. Germline V gives CDR1 MNHEY, CDR2 SVGAGI. Whole-study findings and limits: Most thyroid clonotypes expanded above 0.001 were also detected in blood.

This TCR was recovered from a woman in her forties or fifties with Graves' ophthalmopathy. The chain combines TRBV6-5 with TRBJ2-2; D may be TRBD2 (7 bases). The material sequenced was blood. The CDR3 spells CASSYRGAWAGELFF. CDR3 nucleotides: TGTGCCAGCAGTTACCGGGGGGCTTGGGCCGGGGAGCTGTTTTTT.